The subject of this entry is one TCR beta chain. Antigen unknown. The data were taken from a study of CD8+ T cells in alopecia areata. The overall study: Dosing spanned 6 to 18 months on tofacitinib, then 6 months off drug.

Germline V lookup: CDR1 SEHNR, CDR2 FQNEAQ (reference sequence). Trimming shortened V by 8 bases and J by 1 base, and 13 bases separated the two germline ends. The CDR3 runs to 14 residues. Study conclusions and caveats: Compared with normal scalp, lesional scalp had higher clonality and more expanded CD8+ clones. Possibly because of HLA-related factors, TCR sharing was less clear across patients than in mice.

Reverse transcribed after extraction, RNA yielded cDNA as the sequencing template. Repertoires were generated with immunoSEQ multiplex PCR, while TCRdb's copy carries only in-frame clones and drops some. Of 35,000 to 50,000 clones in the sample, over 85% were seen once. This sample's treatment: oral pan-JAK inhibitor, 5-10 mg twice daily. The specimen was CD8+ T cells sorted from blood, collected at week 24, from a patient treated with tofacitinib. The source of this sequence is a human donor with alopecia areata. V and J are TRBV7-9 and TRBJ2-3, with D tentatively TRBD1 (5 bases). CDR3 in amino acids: CASSQTARTDTQYF. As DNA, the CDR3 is TGTGCCAGCTCCCAGACAGCTCGCACAGATACGCAGTATTTT. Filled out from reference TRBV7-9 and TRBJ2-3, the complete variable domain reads DTGVSQNPRHKITKRGQNVTFRCDPISEHNRLYWYRQTLGQGPEFLTYFQNEAQLEKSRLLSDRFSAERPKGSFSTLEIQRTEQGDSAMYLCASSQTARTDTQYFGPGTRLTVL.